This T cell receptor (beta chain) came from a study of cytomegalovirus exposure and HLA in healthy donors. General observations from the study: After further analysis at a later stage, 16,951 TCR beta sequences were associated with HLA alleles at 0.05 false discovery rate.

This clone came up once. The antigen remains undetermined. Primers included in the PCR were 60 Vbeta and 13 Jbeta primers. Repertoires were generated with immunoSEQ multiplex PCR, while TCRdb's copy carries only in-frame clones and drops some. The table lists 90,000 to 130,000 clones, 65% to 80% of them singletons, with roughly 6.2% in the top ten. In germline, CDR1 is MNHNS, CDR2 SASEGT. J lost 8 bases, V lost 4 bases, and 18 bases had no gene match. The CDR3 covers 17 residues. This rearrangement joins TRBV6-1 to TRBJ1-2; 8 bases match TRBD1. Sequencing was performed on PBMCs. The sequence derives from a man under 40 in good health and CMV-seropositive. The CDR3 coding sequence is TGTGCCAGCAGTGCCCGGACAGGGAGCCCTAAAAGACGGGGCTACACCTTC. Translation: CASSARTGSPKRRGYTF.